A selection of T cell receptor beta chains follows, all from one sample in a study of blood T cell repertoires in COVID-19. Libraries were prepared by immunoSEQ multiplex PCR; TCRdb keeps only in-frame clonotypes and omits some of them. The sample lists roughly 80,000 clones, more than 90% seen once, with 1.5% to 2% in the top ten. Sequenced sample: peripheral blood. The receptors stem from a man aged 55 to 70 with acute or convalescent COVID-19. CDR3s leave out the opening cysteine and the closing phenylalanine or tryptophan.

CDR3 | V
ASSGRAPSYNEQF | TRBV5-1
ASSPPGQGVETQY | TRBV6-5
ASSFYSTDTQY | TRBV5-6
ATSDFDRSSYNEQF | TRBV24-1
TGAGDSYEQY | TRBV29-1
ASSYDRGPGGYT | TRBV6-2/TRBV6-3
ASSYSRPRNQPQH | TRBV6-5
ASSNRRGFTDTQY | TRBV11-3
ASSLGIGGEQY | TRBV7-2
ASILQGGETQY | TRBV28
ASSLAGQGYEQY | TRBV7-2
ASRDRSYTEAF | TRBV5-1
ASSRRGGGANVLT | TRBV19
ASSKSGRFYGYT | TRBV4-3
ASSLVAGSDEQF | TRBV11-3
ASSLGQANTEAF | TRBV7-9
ASSKGGLLGTGTKANYGYT | TRBV21-1
SVGPGGNTEAF | TRBV29-1
ASNGQPQH | TRBV9
ASSQVDGSRLNEQF | TRBV4-2
ASSPDSGVSADTQY | TRBV7-2
ASSVDRGPDQPQH | TRBV2
ASSIAGGGYGIQY | TRBV19